The 10 T cell receptor beta chains below come from one sample, sequenced in a study of blood T cells in healthy people across ages. Using a J-beta primer mix together with a sample-barcoded 5' primer, a second PCR was run for roughly 7 to 11 cycles. TCRdb passed the 5' RACE reads through MiXCR, listing each CDR3 protein once. The data show approximately 580,000 distinct CDR3 sequences, around 24% seen once. These records were also assigned to another study, of T cells of mothers and their children.

The sequencing sample was made of blood. These receptors were taken from a boy aged 5-17 years in good health.

This clonotype was recorded a few times. The V and J genes are TRBV6-5 and TRBJ2-3; a possible D gene is TRBD2 (6 bases). The CDR3 is made up of 13 amino acids. Deletions cut 6 bases from V and 4 bases from J, with 11 bases between. Germline V gene lookup returns CDR1 MNHEY and CDR2 SVGAGI. In DNA, the CDR3 is TGTGCCAGCAGAGACGGCGGGGCAGATACGCAGTATTTT. Amino acid sequence: CASRDGGADTQYF.

This clonotype was recorded a few times. The CDR3 loop reads CASSGTSGGYEQFF. The CDR3 DNA sequence: TGTGCCAGCAGTGGGACTAGCGGGGGTTATGAGCAGTTCTTC. This chain connects TRBV6-2 or TRBV6-3 to TRBJ2-5, with 14 bases fitting TRBD2. The J call is uncertain, as TRBJ2-1 better fits the DNA end. From germline, CDR1 is MNHEY and CDR2 SVGEGT. This CDR3 is built from 14 residues.

V gene TRBV20-1 combines with J gene TRBJ2-4; 10 bases fit TRBD2. V shed 3 bases, J shed 6 bases, and the junction held 8 bases outside the gene matches. CDR1 and CDR2 from the germline V gene are DFQATT and SNEGSKA (reference sequence). CDR3 length: 15 amino acids. As DNA, the CDR3 is TGCAGTGCTAGGAACGAGCGGGAGGGGTTAAACATTCAGTACTTC. Translated: CSARNEREGLNIQYF.

This clonotype was observed a few times. V is TRBV4-3 and J is TRBJ1-4; a possible D gene is TRBD1 (5 bases). Trimming left V 4 bases short and J 8 bases short, with 17 bases between. The CDR3 covers 15 residues. Germline CDR1 LGHNA, CDR2 YSLEER. CDR3 in amino acids: CASSPRQGILEKLFF. The CDR3 coding sequence is TGCGCCAGCAGCCCCCGGCAGGGCATCCTAGAAAAACTGTTTTTT.

This clonotype was seen only a few times. The chain joins TRBV29-1 to TRBJ2-5; the match to TRBD2 covers 15 bases. The J call may be wrong; the DNA end is better matched by TRBJ2-7. From germline, CDR1 is SQVTM and CDR2 ANQGSEA. The CDR3 has 16 amino acids. In DNA form, the CDR3 reads TGCAGCGTGGGGGGACTAGCGGGAGGCCTTACCTACGAGCAGTACTTC. It specifies CSVGGLAGGLTYEQYF.

The chain carries TRBV6-2 or TRBV6-3 and TRBJ2-1, with D perhaps TRBD2 (5 bases). V lost 6 bases, J lost 2 bases, and 11 bases lay in between. The CDR3 consists of 14 residues. Germline V gene lookup returns CDR1 MNHEY and CDR2 SVGEGT. CDR3 amino acids: CASRDWRTYNEQFF. CDR3 sequence (DNA): TGTGCCAGCAGGGACTGGCGGACCTACAATGAGCAGTTCTTC.

J is TRBJ2-3 and V is TRBV4-2; maybe TRBD2 (7 bases). Germline V gene sequence: CDR1 LGHNA, CDR2 YNFKEQ. The CDR3 runs to 19 residues. V dropped 2 bases and J dropped 0 bases, with 21 bases sitting between them. The CDR3 region is CASSQIRGGGQYSTDTQYF. CDR3 DNA: TGTGCCAGCAGCCAAATCCGTGGCGGGGGCCAGTATAGCACAGATACGCAGTATTTT.

This clonotype was seen a few times. V gene TRBV4-3 combines with J gene TRBJ2-5, with 7 bases lining up with TRBD1. The last part of the DNA fits TRBJ2-7 better; the J call may be wrong. CDR1 is LGHNA, CDR2 YSLEER, per germline. The CDR3 contains 15 residues. This CDR3 is CASSQDRDSPYEQYF. CDR3 nucleotide sequence: TGCGCCAGCAGCCAAGATCGGGACAGCCCCTACGAGCAGTACTTC.

In this sample, this clonotype turned up a few times. This chain joins TRBV28 and TRBJ2-4; 12 bases agree with TRBD2. Unmatched junction bases numbered 15, after V lost 6 bases and J lost 0 bases. The CDR3 has 20 residues. The germline CDR1 and CDR2 sequences are MDHEN and SYDVKM. CDR3 residues: CASSWPLTSGGQLAKNIQYF. The DNA of the CDR3 is TGTGCCAGCAGCTGGCCCCTGACTAGCGGGGGACAGCTAGCCAAAAACATTCAGTACTTC.

This clonotype occurred many times. This chain uses TRBV28 with TRBJ2-7; 10 bases match TRBD2. The junction had 8 bases not matched to a gene; V was cut back by 3 bases and J by 0 bases. Germline V gene lookup returns CDR1 MDHEN and CDR2 SYDVKM. This CDR3 is built from 17 residues. The CDR3 region is CASSFFSGRPSSYEQYF. CDR3 in DNA: TGTGCCAGCAGTTTCTTTAGCGGGAGGCCGAGCTCCTACGAGCAGTACTTC.